These 32 T cell receptor beta chains were all obtained from the same sample, sequenced in a study of T cell changes during pregnancy in multiple sclerosis. TCRdb's copy holds only in-frame clones and misses some; the assay was immunoSEQ multiplex PCR. The sample includes about 59,000 clones, over 90% of them seen just once. Sequencing used CD8+ T cells from peripheral blood mononuclear cells, obtained in the third trimester of pregnancy. Receptor source: a female donor with multiple sclerosis, enrolled in a pregnancy study.

The V call is TRBV28, the J call TRBJ1-2; 9 bases agree with TRBD1. Germline CDR1 and CDR2: MDHEN and SYDVKM. There are 15 residues in the CDR3. V lost 5 bases, J lost 8 bases, and 12 bases stayed unmatched. Here the CDR3 DNA reads TGTGCCAGCAGTAAACCGGGACAGGGAATGGAGGGCTACACCTTC. The encoded protein is CASSKPGQGMEGYTF.

The chain is built from TRBV27 and TRBJ2-3, with D possibly TRBD2 on 5 matching bases. The CDR3 contains 15 residues. Germline CDR1 reads MNHEY; CDR2 reads SMNVEV (reference sequence). Trimming cost V 4 bases and J 4 bases, with 15 bases left between them. CDR3 nucleotides: TGTGCCAGCAGTTGTATGTGGGAGCAGGCAGATACGCAGTATTTT. It codes for CASSCMWEQADTQYF.

CDR3 DNA: TGCAGCTCCACAGGGGCCCCGAGCTCCTACAATGAGCAGTTCTTC. It is translated as CSSTGAPSSYNEQFF. The gene calls are TRBV29-1 and TRBJ2-1; 7 positions match TRBD1. This CDR3 comprises 15 residues. The germline V gene has CDR1 SQVTM and CDR2 ANQGSEA. V shed 8 bases and J 0 bases; nucleotides not matched to a gene: 10.

This chain joins TRBV20-1 and TRBJ1-5; no definite D call. Germline V CDR1 and CDR2: DFQATT, SNEGSKA (reference sequence). V was pared by 2 bases and J by 8 bases, with 7 bases between. CDR3 length: 11 amino acids. The DNA of the CDR3 is TGCAGTGCTAGATCACGGGAGCCCCAGCATTTT. This codes for CSARSREPQHF.

The chain joins TRBV27 to TRBJ2-3, with TRBD1 identical over 8 bases. J lost 5 bases, V lost 6 bases, and 7 bases had no gene match. The germline gives CDR1 MNHEY, CDR2 SMNVEV (reference sequence). The CDR3 is 14 amino acids. CDR3 in amino acids: CASSPGQGLDTQYF. The CDR3 DNA sequence: TGTGCCAGCAGCCCCGGACAGGGCCTAGATACGCAGTATTTT.

This clone occurred once. The gene calls are TRBV27 and TRBJ1-2, with D tentatively TRBD1 (6 bases). The germline V gene has CDR1 MNHEY and CDR2 SMNVEV (reference sequence). The CDR3 totals 14 residues. The ends were cut back, 5 bases at V and 0 bases at J, with 10 bases in the middle. The CDR3 reads CASSGRTANYGYTF. DNA for the CDR3: TGTGCCAGCAGTGGTAGGACAGCTAACTATGGCTACACCTTC.

The genes are TRBV5-4 and TRBJ2-1; TRBD2 aligns across 7 bases. CDR3 length: 14 residues. Germline V gives CDR1 SGHNT, CDR2 YYREEE (reference sequence). CDR3 in DNA: TGTGCAACCTCTGGGGGGGGATCCTACAATGAGCAGTTCTTC. This sequence encodes CATSGGGSYNEQFF.

The V call is TRBV19, the J call TRBJ1-2, with a weak D call TRBD1 (6 bases). CDR1 is LNHDA and CDR2 is SQIVND in the germline V gene (reference sequence). V lost 2 bases and J 6 bases, leaving 10 bases between the germline ends. This CDR3 spans 13 amino acids. CDR3 DNA: TGTGCCAGTAGTATACGCAGGGGTAATGGCTACACCTTC. This gives the protein CASSIRRGNGYTF.

The rearrangement joins TRBV19 to TRBJ2-7; tentative D call: TRBD2 (5 bases). This CDR3 comprises 14 residues. V lost 4 bases, J lost 2 bases, and 12 bases lay in between. Germline lookup yields CDR1 LNHDA and CDR2 SQIVND (reference sequence). This CDR3 reads CASSNGLEAYEQYF. DNA for the CDR3: TGTGCCAGTAGTAACGGACTCGAGGCCTACGAGCAGTACTTC. Full variable domain (missing parts from reference TRBV19 and TRBJ2-7): DGGITQSPKYLFRKEGQNVTLSCEQNLNHDAMYWYRQDPGQGLRLIYYSQIVNDFQKGDIAEGYSVSREKKESFPLTVTSAQKNPTAFYLCASSNGLEAYEQYFGPGTRLTVT.

The rearrangement uses TRBV9 and TRBJ2-6; no clear D. Germline CDR1 reads SGDLS; CDR2 reads YYNGEE. With 3 bases removed from V and 0 bases from J, the gap between germline ends came to 16 bases. This CDR3 has 18 amino acids. CDR3: CASSGSISSSSGANVLTF. The CDR3 nucleotides read TGTGCCAGCAGCGGTAGTATTAGCAGCAGCTCTGGGGCCAACGTCCTGACTTTC. The full variable domain, with the rest looked up from reference TRBV9 and TRBJ2-6, is DSGVTQTPKHLITATGQRVTLRCSPRSGDLSVYWYQQSLDQGLQFLIQYYNGEERAKGNILERFSAQQFPDLHSELNLSSLELGDSALYFCASSGSISSSSGANVLTFGAGSRLTVL.

J is TRBJ2-7 and V is TRBV27, with a tentative D call TRBD2 (5 bases). Germline V gives CDR1 MNHEY, CDR2 SMNVEV (reference sequence). The CDR3 sequence is 15 residues long. The germline V and J ends were trimmed by 0 bases and 2 bases, with 11 bases remaining between them. The CDR3 nucleotides are TGTGCCAGCAGTTTATCGTCCGGGAACACCTACGAGCAGTACTTC. This translates into CASSLSSGNTYEQYF.

The rearrangement links TRBV6-5 to TRBJ1-2; D possibly corresponds to TRBD1 (6 bases). V lost 0 bases, J lost 4 bases, and 15 bases lay in between. Per the germline V gene, CDR1 is MNHEY and CDR2 is SVGAGI. The CDR3 is 16 amino acids. In nucleotides, the CDR3 is TGTGCCAGCAGTTACTCAAACAGGGAGAGGAGCTATGGCTACACCTTC. Translating gives CASSYSNRERSYGYTF.

The rearrangement joins TRBV19 to TRBJ2-1, with 13 bases lining up with TRBD2. The germline V gene encodes CDR1 LNHDA and CDR2 SQIVND (reference sequence). There are 15 residues in the CDR3. The V segment lost 5 bases and the J segment 5 bases; nucleotides outside the gene matches: 3. The CDR3 spells CASSGGLAGNNEQFF. CDR3 DNA sequence: TGTGCCAGTAGTGGGGGACTAGCGGGAAACAATGAGCAGTTCTTC.

This sequence joins TRBV11-2 and TRBJ2-1; D perhaps matches TRBD2 (6 bases). Germline V gene lookup returns CDR1 SGHAT and CDR2 FQNNGV. The CDR3 runs to 19 residues. The germline V and J ends were trimmed by 1 base and 6 bases, with 25 bases remaining between them. Written as DNA, the CDR3 is TGTGCCAGCAGCTTAGTTGGGGGGATAGCGCCGTTGCCGGGCAATGAGCAGTTCTTC. Encoded protein: CASSLVGGIAPLPGNEQFF.

The chain has TRBV11-1 and TRBJ2-1, with TRBD2 identical over 9 bases. Germline V gene sequence: CDR1 SGHAT, CDR2 FQDESV (reference sequence). This CDR3 is built from 16 residues. J was trimmed by 2 bases and V by 3 bases; bases with no gene match: 5. CDR3 amino acids: CASSFLTSGTYNEQFF. CDR3 sequence (DNA): TGTGCCAGCAGCTTTTTGACTAGCGGCACCTACAATGAGCAGTTCTTC.

The chain uses TRBV6-5 and TRBJ2-1, with no clear D. The CDR3 loop spans 13 amino acids. V gave up 6 bases and J gave up 4 bases, with 10 bases separating them. Germline CDR1 and CDR2: MNHEY and SVGAGI. The CDR3 spells CASSHGAYNEQFF. The CDR3 region has the DNA TGTGCCAGCAGCCACGGTGCGTACAATGAGCAGTTCTTC.

This rearrangement joins TRBV5-1 to TRBJ2-3; TRBD1 is a possible D gene (6 bases). Germline V gives CDR1 SGHRS, CDR2 YFSETQ. V shed 7 bases and J shed 1 base, with 10 bases lying between them. CDR3 length equals 13 residues. This CDR3 reads CASRDMRTDTQYF. DNA of the CDR3: TGCGCCAGCCGGGACATGCGCACAGATACGCAGTATTTT.

This clone occurred once. CDR3 residues: CASSPGWERETQYF. The CDR3 region has the DNA TGTGCCAGCTCACCAGGTTGGGAGCGAGAGACCCAGTACTTC. V and J are TRBV18 and TRBJ2-5; D possibly corresponds to TRBD2 (5 bases). V was trimmed by 2 bases and J by 4 bases, leaving 11 bases between them. The CDR3 totals 14 residues. The V gene's germline CDR1 is KGHSH and CDR2 LQKENI.

The rearrangement links TRBV28 to TRBJ2-7, with D tentatively TRBD1 (6 bases). Germline CDR1 MDHEN, CDR2 SYDVKM. The CDR3 covers 14 residues. V was clipped by 5 bases and J by 3 bases, with 14 bases between them. The CDR3: CASSPWTASYEQYF. CDR3 coding DNA: TGTGCCAGCAGTCCGTGGACAGCAAGCTACGAGCAGTACTTC.

The rearrangement uses TRBV27 and TRBJ1-2; TRBD1 agrees at 11 bases. Trimming cost V 6 bases and J 7 bases; bases outside gene matches: 7. The germline gives CDR1 MNHEY, CDR2 SMNVEV (reference sequence). CDR3 length equals 14 residues. The CDR3 loop is CASSKDRGQSGYTF. The CDR3 nucleotides are TGTGCCAGCAGCAAGGACAGGGGGCAAAGTGGCTACACCTTC.

The genes are TRBV7-9 and TRBJ2-7, with D unresolved. V shed 4 bases and J shed 0 bases, with 10 bases lying between them. This CDR3 spans 14 amino acids. CDR1 and CDR2 from the germline V gene are SEHNR and FQNEAQ (reference sequence). DNA of the CDR3: TGTGCCAGCAGCTCCCCGGAGAGCTCCTACGAGCAGTACTTC. It codes for CASSSPESSYEQYF.

This sequence joins TRBV6-5 and TRBJ2-7, with D perhaps TRBD2 (5 bases). V was cut by 5 bases and J by 1 base, with 9 bases left in between. The V gene's germline CDR1 is MNHEY and CDR2 SVGAGI. CDR3 length: 13 amino acids. CDR3 sequence: CASSPGNSYEQYF. As DNA, the CDR3 is TGTGCCAGCAGTCCGGGGAATTCCTACGAGCAGTACTTC.

The V and J genes are TRBV29-1 and TRBJ2-1, with 15 bases aligning to TRBD2. CDR1 and CDR2 (germline): SQVTM, ANQGSEA. This CDR3 comprises 18 residues. V lost 3 bases, J lost 4 bases, and 10 bases stayed unmatched. The CDR3 protein is CSVDGTSGGSHSYNEQFF. Written as DNA, the CDR3 is TGCAGCGTTGACGGGACTAGCGGGGGGTCCCACTCTTACAATGAGCAGTTCTTC.

This clone was counted between two and nine times. This chain connects TRBV6-5 to TRBJ1-1; possibly TRBD1 for D (5 bases). The CDR3 contains 13 residues. Trimming removed 6 bases at V and 3 bases at J, with 11 bases between. Germline assignment: CDR1 MNHEY and CDR2 SVGAGI. For the CDR3, the DNA is TGTGCCAGCAGCCCAGGGAGGTACACTGAAGCTTTCTTT. It is translated as CASSPGRYTEAFF.

This clone was observed a single time. This rearrangement joins TRBV5-1 to TRBJ2-3; 8 positions match TRBD2. V was pared by 4 bases and J by 1 base, with 11 bases of the junction left unmatched. The germline CDR1 and CDR2 sequences are SGHRS and YFSETQ. The length of the CDR3 is 17 residues. CDR3 sequence: CASSPGGGFRGTDTQYF. In nucleotides, the CDR3 is TGCGCCAGCAGCCCCGGGGGGGGGTTCAGGGGCACAGATACGCAGTATTTT.

The chain combines TRBV9 with TRBJ1-4, with 7 bases aligning to TRBD1. CDR3 length equals 14 residues. Germline-derived CDR1 and CDR2 are SGDLS and YYNGEE. Unmatched junction bases numbered 6, after V lost 4 bases and J lost 6 bases. The CDR3 DNA sequence: TGTGCCAGCAGCCCGACAGGGCTATATGAAAAACTGTTTTTT. It encodes CASSPTGLYEKLFF.

The J gene is TRBJ2-3, the V gene TRBV25-1; D is perhaps TRBD2 (5 bases). Germline V gene data show CDR1 as MGHDK and CDR2 as SYGVNS. V lost 7 bases, J lost 3 bases, and 11 bases lay in between. The CDR3 sequence is 13 residues long. The CDR3: CASKKPGTDTQYF. The CDR3 bases are TGTGCCAGCAAAAAACCGGGGACAGATACGCAGTATTTT. Together with reference TRBV25-1 and TRBJ2-3, the CDR3 gives the full variable domain: EADIYQTPRYLVIGTGKKITLECSQTMGHDKMYWYQQDPGMELHLIHYSYGVNSTEKGDLSSESTVSRIRTEHFPLTLESARPSHTSQYLCASKKPGTDTQYFGPGTRLTVL.

The chain joins TRBV4-3 to TRBJ2-4; D gene ambiguous. Germline CDR1 LGHNA, CDR2 YSLEER. The germline V and J ends were trimmed by 1 base and 0 bases, with 10 bases remaining between them. This CDR3 region has 16 residues. The CDR3 sequence is CASSQGVSRAKNIQYF. The CDR3 nucleotides read TGCGCCAGCAGCCAAGGGGTTAGCCGAGCCAAAAACATTCAGTACTTC.

This clone was seen only a few times. V usage is TRBV29-1 and J usage is TRBJ1-1, with 10 bases lining up with TRBD1. The CDR3 has 15 amino acids. In germline, CDR1 is SQVTM, CDR2 ANQGSEA. The V segment lost 6 bases and the J segment 2 bases; nucleotides outside the gene matches: 9. CDR3 sequence (DNA): TGCAGCGTGGGACCGGGACAGGGGACTAACACTGAAGCTTTCTTT. Translated, it gives CSVGPGQGTNTEAFF.

The CDR3 is CASSVAISGAYNEQFF. The DNA of the CDR3 is TGTGCCAGCAGCGTAGCCATTAGCGGGGCATACAATGAGCAGTTCTTC. V and J are TRBV9 and TRBJ2-1, with 8 nucleotides matching TRBD2. The CDR3 sequence is 16 residues long. The germline V gene has CDR1 SGDLS and CDR2 YYNGEE. V shed 0 bases and J 4 bases; nucleotides not matched to a gene: 6. Together with reference TRBV9 and TRBJ2-1, the CDR3 gives the full variable domain: DSGVTQTPKHLITATGQRVTLRCSPRSGDLSVYWYQQSLDQGLQFLIQYYNGEERAKGNILERFSAQQFPDLHSELNLSSLELGDSALYFCASSVAISGAYNEQFFGPGTRLTVL.

The chain employs TRBV19 and TRBJ2-7, with D maybe TRBD1 (6 bases). In germline, CDR1 is LNHDA, CDR2 SQIVND (reference sequence). CDR3 length equals 12 residues. V was trimmed by 9 bases and J by 3 bases, leaving 12 bases between them. The CDR3 loop is CASGDTRYEQYF. CDR3 DNA: TGTGCCAGCGGGGACACCCGCTACGAGCAGTACTTC.

The chain is built from TRBV6-1 and TRBJ1-2; TRBD1 aligns across 11 bases. The germline gives CDR1 MNHNS, CDR2 SASEGT. J gave up 4 bases and V 0 bases, and 1 base lay outside the gene matches. The CDR3 runs to 15 residues. The CDR3 sequence is CASSEAGTGGYGYTF. The CDR3 DNA reads TGTGCCAGCAGTGAAGCCGGGACAGGGGGCTATGGCTACACCTTC.